Below are 22 T cell receptor beta chains sequenced from a single sample in a study of cytomegalovirus exposure and HLA in healthy donors. Sequencing was performed with immunoSEQ multiplex PCR; in TCRdb, only in-frame clones are kept and a portion is missing. The table records approximately 300,000 clones, 86% of them present only once. Input material: PBMCs. These receptors came from a woman in her late teens or twenties in good health and CMV-seronegative.

J is TRBJ2-3 and V is TRBV7-3; D may be TRBD2 (6 bases). This CDR3 region has 15 residues. Germline V CDR1 and CDR2: SGHTA, FQGTGA. Trimming cost V 1 base and J 3 bases, with 11 bases left between them. CDR3 sequence reads: CASSLNAGPTDTQYF. As DNA, the CDR3 is TGTGCCAGCAGCTTAAATGCGGGACCGACAGATACGCAGTATTTT.

The V and J genes are TRBV27 and TRBJ2-2, with 12 bases identical to TRBD2. The CDR3 is 18 amino acids. Germline V CDR1 and CDR2: MNHEY, SMNVEV (reference sequence). The junction had 11 bases not matched to a gene; V was cut back by 3 bases and J by 6 bases. The CDR3 DNA follows: TGTGCCAGCAGTTTTTACCCCCGGACTAGCGGGACCCCCGGGGAGCTGTTTTTT. It codes for CASSFYPRTSGTPGELFF.

The chain combines TRBV2 with TRBJ1-2, with 10 bases aligning to TRBD1. Trimming took 5 bases from V and 5 from J; bases not matched to a gene: 5. This CDR3 has 14 residues. The V gene's germline CDR1 is SNHLY and CDR2 FYNNEI. The chain's CDR3 is CASSRQGAAYGYTF. CDR3 sequence (DNA): TGTGCCAGCAGTCGACAGGGGGCGGCATATGGCTACACCTTC.

The chain uses TRBV5-1 and TRBJ2-1, with TRBD1 as a possible D gene (6 bases). CDR1 SGHRS and CDR2 YFSETQ come from the germline V gene. The CDR3 spans 18 residues. V was pared by 2 bases and J by 3 bases, with 21 bases between. This chain's CDR3 is CASSFIPLRGDIYNEQFF. As DNA, the CDR3 is TGCGCCAGCAGCTTTATACCCCTCAGGGGAGATATCTACAATGAGCAGTTCTTC.

The rearrangement joins TRBV9 to TRBJ2-3; no definite D call. The CDR3 sequence is 15 residues long. Trimming took 0 bases from V and 0 from J, leaving 8 bases between them. Germline lookup yields CDR1 SGDLS and CDR2 YYNGEE. The CDR3 nucleotides read TGTGCCAGCAGCGTAGACGCGCCTAGCACAGATACGCAGTATTTT. Translated: CASSVDAPSTDTQYF.

This chain joins TRBV5-1 and TRBJ1-1, with 8 bases aligning to TRBD1. Germline trimming cut 4 bases from V and 1 base from J; bases unmatched to any gene: 3. The CDR3 consists of 14 residues. Germline CDR1 reads SGHRS; CDR2 reads YFSETQ. The CDR3 DNA sequence: TGCGCCAGCAGCCCAACAGGGGGGAACACTGAAGCTTTCTTT. Its protein is CASSPTGGNTEAFF.

The J gene is TRBJ2-3, the V gene TRBV18; 7 bases map to TRBD2. V shed 4 bases, J shed 2 bases, and the junction held 6 bases outside the gene matches. Germline V gene lookup returns CDR1 KGHSH and CDR2 LQKENI. This CDR3 comprises 15 residues. CDR3 residues: CASSLGLGATDTQYF. In DNA, the CDR3 is TGTGCCAGCTCACTTGGACTAGGGGCCACAGATACGCAGTATTTT.

V gene TRBV9 combines with J gene TRBJ2-3; 10 bases fit TRBD2. The germline V gene encodes CDR1 SGDLS and CDR2 YYNGEE. V lost 0 bases and J lost 4; bases outside the gene matches: 8. The length of the CDR3 is 17 residues. The DNA of the CDR3 is TGTGCCAGCAGCGTAGAGGGAGCGGGAGGGATGTCAGATACGCAGTATTTT. Protein product: CASSVEGAGGMSDTQYF. Complete variable domain (other parts from reference TRBV9 and TRBJ2-3): DSGVTQTPKHLITATGQRVTLRCSPRSGDLSVYWYQQSLDQGLQFLIQYYNGEERAKGNILERFSAQQFPDLHSELNLSSLELGDSALYFCASSVEGAGGMSDTQYFGPGTRLTVL.

This clone showed up just a few times. The V gene is TRBV5-5, the J gene TRBJ2-7; tentatively, D is TRBD1 (5 bases). Looked up from germline, CDR1 is SGHKS and CDR2 is YYEKEE (reference sequence). CDR3 length: 14 amino acids. Trimming left V 4 bases short and J 4 bases short, with 15 bases between. CDR3 region: CASSVTAGSYEQYF. Here the CDR3 DNA reads TGTGCCAGCAGCGTCACGGCAGGGTCGTACGAGCAGTACTTC. Based on the CDR3 plus reference TRBV5-5 and TRBJ2-7, the full variable domain is DAGVTQSPTHLIKTRGQQVTLRCSPISGHKSVSWYQQVLGQGPQFIFQYYEKEERGRGNFPDRFSARQFPNYSSELNVNALLLGDSALYLCASSVTAGSYEQYFGPGTRLTVT.

V and J are TRBV27 and TRBJ2-3; 8 bases are a match to TRBD1. V was clipped by 4 bases and J by 3 bases; unmatched bases: 12. Germline values: CDR1 MNHEY, CDR2 SMNVEV (reference sequence). CDR3 length: 17 residues. CDR3 DNA: TGTGCCAGCAGTTCAGGACAGGGCACAATGTGGACAGATACGCAGTATTTT. It translates to CASSSGQGTMWTDTQYF.

This chain uses TRBV18 with TRBJ2-4; 7 nucleotides line up with TRBD1. V was clipped by 6 bases and J by 8 bases; unmatched bases: 10. From germline, CDR1 is KGHSH and CDR2 LQKENI. The CDR3 is made up of 14 amino acids. CDR3 region: CASSTGTVVDIQYF. CDR3 sequence (DNA): TGTGCCAGCTCGACAGGGACGGTAGTAGACATTCAGTACTTC. Variable domain in full (rest from reference TRBV18 and TRBJ2-4): NAGVMQNPRHLVRRRGQEARLRCSPMKGHSHVYWYRQLPEEGLKFMVYLQKENIIDESGMPKERFSAEFPKEGPSILRIQQVVRGDSAAYFCASSTGTVVDIQYFGAGTRLSVL.

The gene calls are TRBV11-3 and TRBJ2-2, with D tentatively TRBD2 (5 bases). Germline V CDR1 and CDR2: SGHNT, YENEEA. Deletions cut 0 bases from V and 6 bases from J, with 5 bases between. The CDR3 length is 13 residues. The CDR3, as DNA: TGTGCCAGCAGCTTAGAGGGAGCCGGGGAGCTGTTTTTT. Translation: CASSLEGAGELFF.

This chain connects TRBV7-2 to TRBJ2-3, with 11 bases aligning to TRBD2. CDR3 size: 18 residues. Germline V gene sequence: CDR1 SGHTA, CDR2 FQGNSA. V lost 1 base and J lost 4; bases outside the gene matches: 10. CDR3 nucleotides: TGTGCCAGCAGCTTAGTAGGTACTAGCGGGAGTAGCGCAGATACGCAGTATTTT. Protein product: CASSLVGTSGSSADTQYF.

V usage is TRBV15 and J usage is TRBJ2-7; the match to TRBD2 covers 10 bases. Trimming removed 5 bases from V and 3 bases from J; junction bases left unmatched: 7. Germline lookup yields CDR1 LNHNV and CDR2 YYDKDF (reference sequence). This CDR3 has 15 residues. Here the CDR3 DNA reads TGTGCCACCAGCGGGGAAGCGGGAGGGGTCTACGAGCAGTACTTC. Its translation: CATSGEAGGVYEQYF.

The chain links TRBV14 to TRBJ2-7; 7 bases map to TRBD1. Germline CDR1 is SGHDN and CDR2 is FVKESK. The CDR3 covers 16 residues. Losses at the gene ends were 3 bases for V and 4 bases for J; bases not matched to a gene: 12. In DNA form, the CDR3 reads TGTGCCAGCAGCCATGACCTACCGGGACAGACTTACGAGCAGTACTTC. This gives the protein CASSHDLPGQTYEQYF.

The chain joins TRBV18 to TRBJ2-7, with a weak D call TRBD1 (6 bases). Germline CDR1 and CDR2: KGHSH and LQKENI. This CDR3 is built from 15 residues. Trimming removed 1 base at V and 5 bases at J, with 15 bases between. DNA for the CDR3: TGTGCCAGCTCACCACGGGGACAAGAGATCGACGAGCAGTACTTC. Translation gives CASSPRGQEIDEQYF.

The chain is built from TRBV11-2 and TRBJ2-7; 7 bases fit TRBD1. CDR3 length: 13 residues. The V gene's germline CDR1 is SGHAT and CDR2 FQNNGV. With V trimmed by 3 bases and J by 6 bases, 5 bases remained unmatched. CDR3 DNA: TGTGCCAGCAGCTTCGCCAGGGGGTCCGAGCAGTACTTC. This translates into CASSFARGSEQYF. The whole variable domain, remainder taken from reference TRBV11-2 and TRBJ2-7, is EAGVAQSPRYKIIEKRQSVAFWCNPISGHATLYWYQQILGQGPKLLIQFQNNGVVDDSQLPKDRFSAERLKGVDSTLKIQPAKLEDSAVYLCASSFARGSEQYFGPGTRLTVT.

The chain uses TRBV12-5 and TRBJ2-1, with 7 bases lining up with TRBD2. The CDR3 covers 15 residues. V was clipped by 3 bases and J by 0 bases; unmatched bases: 2. Germline loops: CDR1 LGHNT, CDR2 FRNRAP. CDR3 coding DNA: TGTGCTAGTGGTTTCGGCGGGAGCTCCTACAATGAGCAGTTCTTC. This translates into CASGFGGSSYNEQFF.

V and J are TRBV5-1 and TRBJ1-1, with TRBD1 matching 7 bases. The germline gives CDR1 SGHRS, CDR2 YFSETQ. This CDR3 has 13 amino acids. The ends lost 6 bases at V and 2 bases at J; junction bases unmatched: 4. The CDR3: CASIGTANTEAFF. As DNA, the CDR3 is TGCGCCAGCATCGGGACAGCTAACACTGAAGCTTTCTTT. Drawing the rest from reference TRBV5-1 and TRBJ1-1, the complete variable domain is KAGVTQTPRYLIKTRGQQVTLSCSPISGHRSVSWYQQTPGQGLQFLFEYFSETQRNKGNFPGRFSGRQFSNSRSEMNVSTLELGDSALYLCASIGTANTEAFFGQGTRLTVV.

V and J are TRBV5-4 and TRBJ2-3; D is unclear. Trimming pared 2 bases from V and 0 bases from J, leaving 4 bases between. CDR3 length: 13 residues. CDR1 and CDR2 (germline): SGHNT, YYREEE (reference sequence). The CDR3 spells CASSFLSTDTQYF. The CDR3 DNA reads TGTGCCAGCAGCTTTCTGAGCACAGATACGCAGTATTTT.

The chain employs TRBV6-1 and TRBJ2-7; 9 positions agree with TRBD1. J lost 2 bases, V lost 5 bases, and 4 bases had no gene match. Per the germline V gene, CDR1 is MNHNS and CDR2 is SASEGT. The CDR3 consists of 14 residues. CDR3 sequence: CASSSWTGAYEQYF. CDR3 nucleotides: TGTGCCAGCAGTAGCTGGACAGGGGCCTACGAGCAGTACTTC.

The chain combines TRBV7-9 with TRBJ2-7; TRBD2 agrees at 7 bases. J gave up 6 bases and V 5 bases, and 10 bases lay outside the gene matches. Germline CDR1 SEHNR, CDR2 FQNEAQ (reference sequence). The CDR3 is 14 amino acids. The CDR3 is CASSILGLDGEQYF. The CDR3 DNA is TGTGCCAGCAGCATATTAGGACTAGATGGCGAGCAGTACTTC.